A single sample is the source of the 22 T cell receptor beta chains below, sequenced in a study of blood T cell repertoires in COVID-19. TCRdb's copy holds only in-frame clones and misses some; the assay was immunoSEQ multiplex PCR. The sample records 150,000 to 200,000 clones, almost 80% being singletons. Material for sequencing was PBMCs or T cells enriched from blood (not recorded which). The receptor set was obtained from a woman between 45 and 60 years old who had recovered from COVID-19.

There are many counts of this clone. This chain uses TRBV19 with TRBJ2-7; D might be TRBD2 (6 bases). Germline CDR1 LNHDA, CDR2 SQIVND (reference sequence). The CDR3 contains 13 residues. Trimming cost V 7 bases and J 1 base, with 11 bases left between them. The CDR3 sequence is CASTSGYSYEQYF. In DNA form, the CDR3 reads TGTGCCAGTACGAGCGGGTATTCCTACGAGCAGTACTTC.

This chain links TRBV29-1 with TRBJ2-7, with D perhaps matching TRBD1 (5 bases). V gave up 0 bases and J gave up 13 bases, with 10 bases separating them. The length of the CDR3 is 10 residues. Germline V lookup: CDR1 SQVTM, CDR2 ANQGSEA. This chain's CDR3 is CSVEDGAPYF. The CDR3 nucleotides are TGCAGCGTTGAAGATGGGGCTCCTTACTTC.

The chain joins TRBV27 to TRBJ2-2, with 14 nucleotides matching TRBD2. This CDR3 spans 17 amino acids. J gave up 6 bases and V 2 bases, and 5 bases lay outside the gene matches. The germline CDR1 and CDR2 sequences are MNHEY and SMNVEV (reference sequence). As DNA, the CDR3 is TGTGCCAGCAGTTTAATGGGGACTAGCGGGAGCCCCGGGGAGCTGTTTTTT. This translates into CASSLMGTSGSPGELFF.

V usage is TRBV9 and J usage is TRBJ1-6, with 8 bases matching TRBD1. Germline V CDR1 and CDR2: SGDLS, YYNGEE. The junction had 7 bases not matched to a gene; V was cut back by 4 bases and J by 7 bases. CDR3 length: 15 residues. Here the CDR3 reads CASSRGQGKNSPLHF. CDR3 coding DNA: TGTGCCAGCAGCAGAGGACAGGGAAAAAATTCACCCCTCCACTTT.

The CDR3 coding sequence is TGTGCCAGCAGTTTACCGAGCGGGGGCCAAGAGACCCAGTACTTC. It encodes CASSLPSGGQETQYF. The J gene is TRBJ2-5, the V gene TRBV28; 8 bases match TRBD2. Trimming removed 2 bases from V and 1 base from J; junction bases left unmatched: 3. The length of the CDR3 is 15 residues. In germline, CDR1 is MDHEN, CDR2 SYDVKM.

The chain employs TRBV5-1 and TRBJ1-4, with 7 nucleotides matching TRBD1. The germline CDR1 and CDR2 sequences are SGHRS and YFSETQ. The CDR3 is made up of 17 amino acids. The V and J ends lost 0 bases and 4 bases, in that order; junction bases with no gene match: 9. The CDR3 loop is CASSLGQGEGRNEKLFF. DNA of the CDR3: TGCGCCAGCAGCTTGGGACAGGGAGAGGGTCGTAATGAAAAACTGTTTTTT.

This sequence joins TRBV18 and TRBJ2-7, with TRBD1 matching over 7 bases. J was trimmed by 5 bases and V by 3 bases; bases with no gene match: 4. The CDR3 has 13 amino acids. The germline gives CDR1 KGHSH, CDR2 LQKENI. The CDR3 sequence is CASSPGQNHEQYF. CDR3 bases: TGTGCCAGCTCACCGGGACAGAACCACGAGCAGTACTTC.

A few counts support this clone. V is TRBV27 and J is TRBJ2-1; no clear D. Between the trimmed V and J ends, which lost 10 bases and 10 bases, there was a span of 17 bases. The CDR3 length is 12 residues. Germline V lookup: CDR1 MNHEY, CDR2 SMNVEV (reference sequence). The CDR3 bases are TGTGCCACCAAAACCGCAGTGAACGAGCAGTTCTTC. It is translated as CATKTAVNEQFF.

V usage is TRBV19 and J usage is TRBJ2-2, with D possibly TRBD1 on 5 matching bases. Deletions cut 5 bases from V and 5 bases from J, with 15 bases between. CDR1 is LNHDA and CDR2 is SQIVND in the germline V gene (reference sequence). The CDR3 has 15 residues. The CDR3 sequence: CASSGQGSTTGELFF. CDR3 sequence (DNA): TGTGCCAGTAGTGGGCAGGGAAGTACGACCGGGGAGCTGTTTTTT.

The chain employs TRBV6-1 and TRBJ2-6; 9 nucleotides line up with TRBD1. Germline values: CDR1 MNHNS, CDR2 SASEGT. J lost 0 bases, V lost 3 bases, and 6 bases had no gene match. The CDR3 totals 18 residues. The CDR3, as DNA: TGTGCCAGCAGTGATCGACAGGGGGTTTACTCTGGGGCCAACGTCCTGACTTTC. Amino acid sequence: CASSDRQGVYSGANVLTF.

This CDR3 reads CASSLSLISGELFF. The CDR3 DNA is TGTGCCAGCAGTTTATCCCTAATTAGCGGGGAGCTGTTTTTT. This chain links TRBV27 with TRBJ2-2; D is ambiguous. CDR3 size: 14 residues. From germline, CDR1 is MNHEY and CDR2 SMNVEV (reference sequence). V was clipped by 0 bases and J by 7 bases, with 9 bases between them.

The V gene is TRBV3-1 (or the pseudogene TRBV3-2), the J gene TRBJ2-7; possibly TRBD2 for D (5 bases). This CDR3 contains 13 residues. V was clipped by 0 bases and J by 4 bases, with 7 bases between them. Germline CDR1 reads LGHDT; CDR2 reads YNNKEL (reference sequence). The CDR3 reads CASSQDRGYEQYF. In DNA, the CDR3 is TGTGCCAGCAGCCAAGATCGGGGTTACGAGCAGTACTTC.

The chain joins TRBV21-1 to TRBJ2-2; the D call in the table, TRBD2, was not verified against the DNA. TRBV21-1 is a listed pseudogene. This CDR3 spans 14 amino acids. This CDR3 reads CASSRGGSTGELFF. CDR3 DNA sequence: TGTGCCAGCAGCAGGGGAGGCAGCACCGGGGAGCTGTTTTTT.

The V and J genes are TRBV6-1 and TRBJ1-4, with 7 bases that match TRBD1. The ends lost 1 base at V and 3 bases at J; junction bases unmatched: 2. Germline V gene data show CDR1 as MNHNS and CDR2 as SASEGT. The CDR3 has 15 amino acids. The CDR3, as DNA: TGTGCCAGCAGTGAAGGCACAGGGGCTAATGAAAAACTGTTTTTT. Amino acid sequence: CASSEGTGANEKLFF.

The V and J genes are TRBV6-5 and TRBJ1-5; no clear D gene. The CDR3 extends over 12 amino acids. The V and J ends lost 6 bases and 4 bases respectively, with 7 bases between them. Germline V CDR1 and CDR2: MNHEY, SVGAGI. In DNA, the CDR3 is TGTGCCAGCAGGTCCCCAAATCAGCCCCAGCATTTT. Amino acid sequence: CASRSPNQPQHF.

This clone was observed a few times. CDR3 DNA sequence: TGCGCCAGCAGCCCCGTTGGCTTCGCAGATACGCAGTATTTT. Its protein is CASSPVGFADTQYF. The chain combines TRBV10-2 with TRBJ2-3; D remains unclear. The germline V gene has CDR1 WSHSY and CDR2 SAAADI. Trimming left V 6 bases short and J 4 bases short, with 14 bases between. There are 14 residues in the CDR3.

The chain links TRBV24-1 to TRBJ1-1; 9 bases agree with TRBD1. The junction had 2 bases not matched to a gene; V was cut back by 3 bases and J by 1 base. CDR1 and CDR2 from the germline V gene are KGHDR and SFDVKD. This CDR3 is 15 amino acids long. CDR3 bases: TGTGCCACCAGTGATCCGACAGGGGGGAACACTGAAGCTTTCTTT. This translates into CATSDPTGGNTEAFF.

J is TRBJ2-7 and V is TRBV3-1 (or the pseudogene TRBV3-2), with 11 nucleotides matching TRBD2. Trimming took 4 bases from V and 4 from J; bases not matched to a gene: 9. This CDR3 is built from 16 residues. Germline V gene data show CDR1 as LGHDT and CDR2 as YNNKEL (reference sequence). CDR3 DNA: TGTGCCAGCAGCCCCCACCCGGGACTAGCGGTATACGAGCAGTACTTC. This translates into CASSPHPGLAVYEQYF.

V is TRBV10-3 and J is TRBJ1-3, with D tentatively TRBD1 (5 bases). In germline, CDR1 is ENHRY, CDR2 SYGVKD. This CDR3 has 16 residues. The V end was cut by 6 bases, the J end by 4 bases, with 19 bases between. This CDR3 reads CAIRPIQGTRGNTIYF. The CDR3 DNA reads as TGTGCCATCAGACCGATCCAGGGAACGCGAGGAAACACCATATATTTT.

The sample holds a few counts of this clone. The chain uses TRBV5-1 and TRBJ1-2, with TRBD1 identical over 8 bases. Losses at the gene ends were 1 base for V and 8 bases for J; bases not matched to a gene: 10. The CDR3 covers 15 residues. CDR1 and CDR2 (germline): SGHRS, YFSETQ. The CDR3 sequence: CASSLLTGDLMGYTF. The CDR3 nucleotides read TGCGCCAGCAGCTTGTTGACAGGGGACCTGATGGGCTACACCTTC.

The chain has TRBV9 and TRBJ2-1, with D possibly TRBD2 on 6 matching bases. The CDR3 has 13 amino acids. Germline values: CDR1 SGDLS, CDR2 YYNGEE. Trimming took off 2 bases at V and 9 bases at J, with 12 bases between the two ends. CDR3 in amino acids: CASSVEGAGEQFF. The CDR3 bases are TGTGCCAGCAGCGTTGAGGGAGCGGGTGAGCAGTTCTTC.

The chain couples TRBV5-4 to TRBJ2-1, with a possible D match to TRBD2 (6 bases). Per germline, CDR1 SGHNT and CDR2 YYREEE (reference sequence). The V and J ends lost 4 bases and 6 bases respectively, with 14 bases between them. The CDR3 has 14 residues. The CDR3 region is CASSPPTSLNEQFF. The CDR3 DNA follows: TGTGCCAGCAGCCCACCGACTAGTCTCAATGAGCAGTTCTTC.